This T cell receptor beta chain was observed in a study of blood T cell repertoires in COVID-19. About the study: The analysed material was cDNA or gDNA that came from T cells, B-cell-depleted T cells, or PBMCs.

In the original analysis: Reference gene primer amplification gave nucleated cell count estimates. Sequencing was performed with immunoSEQ multiplex PCR; in TCRdb, only in-frame clones are kept and a portion is missing. The V and J calls and clone size were taken over from that table, and D and trimming were inferred from the DNA. The sample lists tens of thousands of clones, around 90% occurring once. The CDR3 runs 15 residues. V dropped 6 bases and J dropped 5; count of bases not matched to a gene: 9. Germline CDR1 reads SGDLS; CDR2 reads YYNGEE. This TCR was recovered from a middle-aged man with active COVID-19. The chain is built from TRBV9 and TRBJ2-5; 11 positions match TRBD1. The source material was peripheral blood. The CDR3 loop is CASTPGQGARETQYF. CDR3 sequence (DNA): TGTGCCAGCACTCCCGGACAGGGGGCTCGGGAGACCCAGTACTTC.